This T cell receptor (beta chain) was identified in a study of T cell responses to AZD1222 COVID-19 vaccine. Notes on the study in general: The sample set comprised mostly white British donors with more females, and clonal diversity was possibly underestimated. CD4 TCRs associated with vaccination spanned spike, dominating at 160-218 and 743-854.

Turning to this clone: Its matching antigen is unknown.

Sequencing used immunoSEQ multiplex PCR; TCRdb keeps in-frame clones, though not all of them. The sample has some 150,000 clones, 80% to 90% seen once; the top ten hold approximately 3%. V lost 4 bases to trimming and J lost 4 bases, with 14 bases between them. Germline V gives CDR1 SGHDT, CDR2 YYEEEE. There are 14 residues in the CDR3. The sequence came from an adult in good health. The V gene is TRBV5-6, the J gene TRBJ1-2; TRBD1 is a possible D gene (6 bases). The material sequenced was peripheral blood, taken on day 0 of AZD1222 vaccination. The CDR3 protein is CASSLTGTLYGYTF. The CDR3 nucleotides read TGTGCCAGCAGCCTAACAGGGACCCTCTATGGCTACACCTTC.